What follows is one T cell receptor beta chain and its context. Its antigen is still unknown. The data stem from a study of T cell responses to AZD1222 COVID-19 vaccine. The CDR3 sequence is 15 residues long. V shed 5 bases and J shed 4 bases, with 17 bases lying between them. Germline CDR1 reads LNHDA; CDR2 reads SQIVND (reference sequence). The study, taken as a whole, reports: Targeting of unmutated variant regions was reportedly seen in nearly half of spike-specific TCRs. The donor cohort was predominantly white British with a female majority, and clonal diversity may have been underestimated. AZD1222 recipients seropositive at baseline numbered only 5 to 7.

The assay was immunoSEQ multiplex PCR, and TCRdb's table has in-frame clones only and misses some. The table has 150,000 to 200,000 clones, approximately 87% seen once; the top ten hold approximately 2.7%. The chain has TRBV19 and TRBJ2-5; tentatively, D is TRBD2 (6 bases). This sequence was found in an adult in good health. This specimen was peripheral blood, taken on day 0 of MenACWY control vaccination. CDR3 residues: CASSPREVGSETQYF. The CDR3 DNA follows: TGTGCCAGTAGTCCGCGGGAAGTGGGGTCAGAGACCCAGTACTTC. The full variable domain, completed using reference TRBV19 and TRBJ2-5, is DGGITQSPKYLFRKEGQNVTLSCEQNLNHDAMYWYRQDPGQGLRLIYYSQIVNDFQKGDIAEGYSVSREKKESFPLTVTSAQKNPTAFYLCASSPREVGSETQYFGPGTRLLVL.